The 32 T cell receptor beta chains reported below all come from one sample, sequenced in a study of cytomegalovirus exposure and HLA in healthy donors. It was with 60 Vbeta and 13 Jbeta primers that the PCR ran. The table came from immunoSEQ multiplex PCR; TCRdb's copy has only in-frame clones and leaves some out. The sample consists of tens of thousands of clones, around 78% of them appearing once. The sequenced sample was PBMCs. These TCRs come from a male donor in good health and CMV-seropositive.

V gene TRBV7-3 combines with J gene TRBJ2-7; D unclear. The V and J ends lost 5 bases and 1 base respectively, with 9 bases between them. The CDR3 has 13 amino acids. Looked up from germline, CDR1 is SGHTA and CDR2 is FQGTGA. CDR3 loop: CASSSLLSYEQYF. CDR3 coding DNA: TGTGCCAGCAGCAGTCTACTATCCTACGAGCAGTACTTC. The full variable domain, its missing parts supplied by reference TRBV7-3 and TRBJ2-7, is GAGVSQTPSNKVTEKGKYVELRCDPISGHTALYWYRQSLGQGPEFLIYFQGTGAADDSGLPNDRFFAVRPEGSVSTLKIQRTERGDSAVYLCASSSLLSYEQYFGPGTRLTVT.

The rearrangement links TRBV5-1 to TRBJ2-1, with TRBD2 matching over 9 bases. CDR3 length equals 15 residues. V lost 4 bases to trimming and J lost 0 bases; unmatched junction nucleotides: 2. In germline, CDR1 is SGHRS, CDR2 YFSETQ. CDR3 sequence reads: CASSSSGGSYNEQFF. The CDR3 nucleotides are TGCGCCAGCAGCAGTAGCGGGGGCTCCTACAATGAGCAGTTCTTC.

This chain joins TRBV6-5 and TRBJ1-5; 9 positions agree with TRBD1. This CDR3 has 13 amino acids. Germline CDR1 and CDR2: MNHEY and SVGAGI. J lost 6 bases, V lost 5 bases, and 2 bases had no gene match. CDR3 residues: CASSGTGRQPQHF. In DNA form, the CDR3 reads TGTGCCAGCAGTGGGACAGGGCGTCAGCCCCAGCATTTT.

This chain links TRBV13 with TRBJ2-5, with TRBD2 matching 10 bases. The trim removed 5 bases at V and 4 bases at J, leaving 7 bases unmatched. The CDR3 runs to 15 residues. Germline V gene lookup returns CDR1 PRHDT and CDR2 FYEKMQ (reference sequence). CDR3 in DNA: TGTGCCAGCAGCCATCTAGCGGGAGTATCAGAGACCCAGTACTTC. Translating gives CASSHLAGVSETQYF.

The rearrangement links TRBV5-6 to TRBJ2-2, with D unresolved. V dropped 5 bases and J dropped 3 bases, with 5 bases sitting between them. The CDR3 sequence is 12 residues long. Germline values: CDR1 SGHDT, CDR2 YYEEEE. The CDR3 bases are TGTGCCAGCAGACTGTACACCGGGGAGCTGTTTTTT. Its translation is CASRLYTGELFF.

CDR3 region: CSVDQGTDYGYTF. The CDR3, as DNA: TGCAGCGTTGATCAGGGTACGGACTATGGCTACACCTTC. The chain carries TRBV29-1 and TRBJ1-2, with D maybe TRBD1 (5 bases). CDR1 and CDR2 (germline): SQVTM, ANQGSEA. V was pared by 3 bases and J by 3 bases, with 11 bases between. This CDR3 contains 13 residues.

This clone has just one count. The chain joins TRBV7-8 to TRBJ2-7; D unclear. Trimming removed 1 base from V and 4 bases from J, with 5 bases in between. Per germline, CDR1 SGHVS and CDR2 FQNEAQ. CDR3 length equals 12 residues. The CDR3 here is CASSLGSYEQYF. The DNA for the CDR3 is TGTGCCAGCAGCTTAGGGAGTTACGAGCAGTACTTC.

This clone has only a few counts. The J gene is TRBJ1-1, the V gene TRBV18, with D hard to call. Trimming took off 2 bases at V and 1 base at J, with 5 bases between the two ends. Germline V gives CDR1 KGHSH, CDR2 LQKENI. The CDR3 runs 13 residues. The CDR3 reads CASSPNRNTEAFF. As DNA, the CDR3 is TGTGCCAGCTCACCAAACAGGAACACTGAAGCTTTCTTT.

V is TRBV4-1 and J is TRBJ1-2; TRBD1 agrees at 7 bases. This CDR3 is built from 13 residues. Per germline, CDR1 MGHRA and CDR2 YSYEKL. Trimming removed 4 bases from V and 13 bases from J; junction bases left unmatched: 12. CDR3 coding DNA: TGCGCCAGCAGCCGGAGGGACAGCGATGAGGGCACCTTC. It yields the protein CASSRRDSDEGTF.

This chain uses TRBV30 with TRBJ2-7; 9 positions match TRBD1. J was trimmed by 4 bases and V by 2 bases; bases with no gene match: 12. The CDR3 totals 16 residues. The germline gives CDR1 GTSNPN, CDR2 SVGIG (reference sequence). CDR3 nucleotides: TGTGCCTGGAGTAAGGGTCCGTTGGGACAGGGTTACGAGCAGTACTTC. Translating gives CAWSKGPLGQGYEQYF.

The chain links TRBV11-3 to TRBJ2-7; TRBD2 aligns across 11 bases. The CDR3 runs 16 residues. From germline, CDR1 is SGHNT and CDR2 YENEEA. Trimming cost V 1 base and J 2 bases; bases outside gene matches: 4. CDR3 sequence: CASSLALAGGAYEQYF. CDR3 coding DNA: TGTGCCAGCAGCTTAGCTCTAGCGGGAGGCGCCTACGAGCAGTACTTC.

In this sample, this clone turned up once. The chain uses TRBV19 and TRBJ1-2; 10 bases are a match to TRBD1. From germline, CDR1 is LNHDA and CDR2 SQIVND (reference sequence). V dropped 5 bases and J dropped 4; count of bases not matched to a gene: 13. The CDR3 contains 17 residues. The chain's CDR3 is CASSSSTGGSSPYGYTF. The CDR3, as DNA: TGTGCCAGTAGTTCATCGACAGGGGGCAGTTCTCCCTATGGCTACACCTTC.

The chain employs TRBV13 and TRBJ2-7; TRBD2 aligns across 10 bases. Germline-derived CDR1 and CDR2 are PRHDT and FYEKMQ (reference sequence). V trimming: 4 bases; J trimming: 3 bases; junction bases outside the gene matches: 6. The CDR3 contains 15 residues. This CDR3 reads CASSSGLADYYEQYF. CDR3 nucleotides: TGTGCCAGCAGCTCTGGACTAGCGGATTACTACGAGCAGTACTTC.

V usage is TRBV28 and J usage is TRBJ1-1; TRBD1 matches at 8 bases. Germline loops: CDR1 MDHEN, CDR2 SYDVKM. V shed 5 bases and J 12 bases; nucleotides not matched to a gene: 5. There are 11 residues in the CDR3. CDR3 in amino acids: CASSKTGGTFF. DNA of the CDR3: TGTGCCAGCAGTAAAACAGGGGGGACTTTCTTT.

The rearrangement links TRBV7-9 to TRBJ2-7; maybe TRBD2 (6 bases). The length of the CDR3 is 14 residues. CDR1 and CDR2 (germline): SEHNR, FQNEAQ (reference sequence). The germline V and J ends were trimmed by 5 bases and 3 bases, with 14 bases remaining between them. The CDR3 reads CASSGTGRHYEQYF. CDR3 coding DNA: TGTGCCAGCAGCGGGACTGGACGCCACTACGAGCAGTACTTC.

This sequence joins TRBV28 and TRBJ2-5, with 16 bases fitting TRBD2. The junction had 9 bases not matched to a gene; V was cut back by 5 bases and J by 3 bases. Germline V lookup: CDR1 MDHEN, CDR2 SYDVKM. The CDR3 length is 18 residues. CDR3 bases: TGTGCCAGCAGTCCATCTGGGACTAGCGGGAGGGCCAAAGAGACCCAGTACTTC. The encoded protein is CASSPSGTSGRAKETQYF.

The chain recombines TRBV7-9 with TRBJ2-7; maybe TRBD1 (8 bases). CDR3 length: 15 amino acids. V lost 7 bases, J lost 4 bases, and 20 bases lay in between. Germline V gives CDR1 SEHNR, CDR2 FQNEAQ (reference sequence). CDR3 residues: CASIQGNRGGYEQYF. The CDR3 nucleotides read TGTGCCAGCATCCAAGGGAACAGGGGGGGGTACGAGCAGTACTTC. Full variable domain (remainder filled in from reference TRBV7-9 and TRBJ2-7): DTGVSQNPRHKITKRGQNVTFRCDPISEHNRLYWYRQTLGQGPEFLTYFQNEAQLEKSRLLSDRFSAERPKGSFSTLEIQRTEQGDSAMYLCASIQGNRGGYEQYFGPGTRLTVT.

V and J are TRBV29-1 and TRBJ2-3; 7 bases align to TRBD1. The CDR3 covers 14 residues. CDR1 is SQVTM, CDR2 ANQGSEA, per germline. Losses at the gene ends were 4 bases for V and 4 bases for J; bases not matched to a gene: 8. The CDR3 sequence is CSVVKGQLADTQYF. CDR3 in DNA: TGCAGCGTTGTTAAGGGACAGCTGGCAGATACGCAGTATTTT.

The rearrangement uses TRBV6-5 and TRBJ2-7; 7 bases match TRBD2. Germline assignment: CDR1 MNHEY and CDR2 SVGAGI. The V gene end was trimmed by 3 bases and the J gene end by 5 bases; junction bases not matched to a gene: 7. CDR3 size: 14 residues. CDR3 DNA: TGTGCCAGCAGTTATCGGGGAGGGAGCGACGAGCAGTACTTC. Protein sequence: CASSYRGGSDEQYF.

The chain joins TRBV18 to TRBJ2-7; D perhaps matches TRBD1 (6 bases). The V gene lost 6 bases and the J gene lost 5 bases, with 14 bases spanning the gap. There are 13 residues in the CDR3. CDR1 is KGHSH and CDR2 is LQKENI in the germline V gene. CDR3 region: CASSAEQGNEQYF. In DNA, the CDR3 is TGTGCCAGCTCGGCTGAACAGGGCAACGAGCAGTACTTC.

The rearrangement uses TRBV28 and TRBJ2-7; 10 positions match TRBD1. The J segment lost 1 base and the V segment lost 3 bases, leaving 6 bases of the junction unmatched. CDR3 length equals 16 residues. In germline, CDR1 is MDHEN, CDR2 SYDVKM. The CDR3 here is CASSLPRQGASYEQYF. The CDR3, as DNA: TGTGCCAGCAGTTTGCCTCGACAGGGGGCTTCCTACGAGCAGTACTTC.

V and J are TRBV7-6 and TRBJ2-7; maybe TRBD1 (6 bases). This CDR3 is built from 15 residues. Germline V CDR1 and CDR2: SGHVS, FNYEAQ. Trimming stripped 0 bases from V and 5 bases from J, with 14 bases between. CDR3 sequence: CASSLAEGRGHEQYF. The CDR3 nucleotides read TGTGCCAGCAGCTTAGCAGAGGGCAGGGGCCACGAGCAGTACTTC.

This clone appeared once. The gene calls are TRBV28 and TRBJ1-5; D is uncertain. This CDR3 contains 16 residues. CDR1 and CDR2 from the germline V gene are MDHEN and SYDVKM. Trimming removed 3 bases at V and 3 bases at J, with 15 bases between. CDR3: CASSFGRLRPNQPQHF. The CDR3 DNA reads TGTGCCAGCAGTTTCGGCCGTCTGAGGCCCAATCAGCCCCAGCATTTT.

The chain combines TRBV28 with TRBJ1-1; 9 bases map to TRBD1. Losses at the gene ends were 6 bases for V and 11 bases for J; bases not matched to a gene: 10. The CDR3 is made up of 13 amino acids. CDR1 is MDHEN, CDR2 SYDVKM, per germline. CDR3 in amino acids: CASRSPGTGPAFF. The CDR3 DNA is TGTGCCAGCAGGTCGCCCGGGACAGGGCCGGCTTTCTTT.

This clone was seen a single time. The V gene is TRBV14, the J gene TRBJ2-7; 8 bases fit TRBD2. CDR1 is SGHDN, CDR2 FVKESK, per germline. V lost 0 bases to trimming and J lost 6 bases; unmatched junction nucleotides: 7. CDR3 length equals 15 residues. The CDR3 nucleotides are TGTGCCAGCAGCCAAGACCCAGCGGGAGTCAGCGAGCAGTACTTC. Its translation is CASSQDPAGVSEQYF.

The V gene is TRBV28, the J gene TRBJ1-2, with D maybe TRBD1 (5 bases). Per germline, CDR1 MDHEN and CDR2 SYDVKM. Trimming removed 6 bases at V and 2 bases at J, with 10 bases between. The CDR3 totals 13 residues. The CDR3 DNA reads as TGTGCCAGCAGCCCAGGGAAGAACTATGGCTACACCTTC. Its translation is CASSPGKNYGYTF.

The chain recombines TRBV2 with TRBJ2-7; 12 bases map to TRBD2. J was trimmed by 7 bases and V by 8 bases; bases with no gene match: 15. CDR3 length: 16 residues. CDR1 SNHLY and CDR2 FYNNEI come from the germline V gene. CDR3 in DNA: TGTGCCAGCGAATCCATCCGCGGACTAGCGGGGAGGGAGCAGTACTTC. Protein sequence: CASESIRGLAGREQYF.

This sequence joins TRBV4-1 and TRBJ2-7, with 10 bases fitting TRBD2. J gave up 1 base and V 0 bases, and 9 bases lay outside the gene matches. Germline assignment: CDR1 MGHRA and CDR2 YSYEKL. The CDR3 spans 18 residues. CDR3 in amino acids: CASSQEKTSGMLSYEQYF. The CDR3 DNA is TGCGCCAGCAGCCAAGAGAAAACTAGCGGGATGTTGTCCTACGAGCAGTACTTC.

The chain uses TRBV28 and TRBJ2-3, with 10 nucleotides matching TRBD2. Looked up from germline, CDR1 is MDHEN and CDR2 is SYDVKM. The CDR3 runs to 19 residues. V lost 6 bases and J lost 0; bases outside the gene matches: 15. The CDR3 spells CASSRRSGLAGVSTDTQYF. For the CDR3, the DNA is TGTGCCAGCAGCAGAAGGTCGGGGCTAGCGGGAGTGAGCACAGATACGCAGTATTTT.

The rearrangement uses TRBV19 and TRBJ2-2, with TRBD2 matching 14 bases. In germline, CDR1 is LNHDA, CDR2 SQIVND (reference sequence). CDR3 length: 16 residues. J was trimmed by 5 bases and V by 3 bases; bases with no gene match: 2. The CDR3 DNA follows: TGTGCCAGTAGTATGGGACTAGCGGGAGTTACCGGGGAGCTGTTTTTT. This sequence encodes CASSMGLAGVTGELFF.

The V call is TRBV19, the J call TRBJ1-1; D ambiguous. V was shortened by 1 base and J by 1 base, with 13 bases between the two germline ends. This CDR3 has 16 amino acids. CDR1 and CDR2 from the germline V gene are LNHDA and SQIVND (reference sequence). For the CDR3, the DNA is TGTGCCAGTAGTATAGGTTTTGGGAGGACGAACACTGAAGCTTTCTTT. It translates to CASSIGFGRTNTEAFF.

V is TRBV5-1 and J is TRBJ2-1; perhaps TRBD2 as D (5 bases). The ends were cut back, 2 bases at V and 9 bases at J, with 9 bases in the middle. The CDR3 has 12 amino acids. CDR1 and CDR2 (germline): SGHRS, YFSETQ. The DNA for the CDR3 is TGCGCCAGCAGCTTACTAGTCAGTGAGCAGTTCTTC. Its protein is CASSLLVSEQFF.